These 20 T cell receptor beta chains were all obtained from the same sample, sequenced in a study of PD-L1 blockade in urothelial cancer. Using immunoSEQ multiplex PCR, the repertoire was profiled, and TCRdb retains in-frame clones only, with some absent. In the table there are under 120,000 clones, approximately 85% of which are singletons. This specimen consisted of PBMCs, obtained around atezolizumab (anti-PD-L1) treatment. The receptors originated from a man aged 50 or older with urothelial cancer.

This CDR3 reads CASSPTGDRGYTF. The CDR3 DNA reads as TGTGCCAGCAGCCCAACAGGGGACAGAGGCTACACCTTC. The chain combines TRBV7-3 with TRBJ1-2; 7 nucleotides align to TRBD1. V trimming: 5 bases; J trimming: 8 bases; junction bases outside the gene matches: 8. The CDR3 runs to 13 residues. The germline gives CDR1 SGHTA, CDR2 FQGTGA.

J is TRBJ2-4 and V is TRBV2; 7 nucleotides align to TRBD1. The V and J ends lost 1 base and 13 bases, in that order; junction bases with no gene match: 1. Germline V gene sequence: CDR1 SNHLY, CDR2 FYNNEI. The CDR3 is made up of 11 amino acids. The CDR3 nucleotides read TGTGCCAGCAGTGAAGGGGACAGCCAGTACTTC. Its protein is CASSEGDSQYF.

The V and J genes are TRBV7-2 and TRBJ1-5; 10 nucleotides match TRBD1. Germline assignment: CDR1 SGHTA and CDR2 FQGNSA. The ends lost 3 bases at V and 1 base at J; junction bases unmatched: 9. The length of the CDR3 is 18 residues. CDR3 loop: CASSFLGQGWVSNQPQHF. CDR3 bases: TGTGCCAGCAGCTTCTTGGGACAGGGGTGGGTAAGCAATCAGCCCCAGCATTTT.

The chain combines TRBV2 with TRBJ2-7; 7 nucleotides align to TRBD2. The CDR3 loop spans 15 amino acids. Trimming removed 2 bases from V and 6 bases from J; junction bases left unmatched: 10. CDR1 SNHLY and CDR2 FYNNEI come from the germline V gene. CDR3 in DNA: TGTGCCAGCAGTGAATGGGAGGGAGCCCGCGGCGAGCAGTACTTC. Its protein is CASSEWEGARGEQYF.

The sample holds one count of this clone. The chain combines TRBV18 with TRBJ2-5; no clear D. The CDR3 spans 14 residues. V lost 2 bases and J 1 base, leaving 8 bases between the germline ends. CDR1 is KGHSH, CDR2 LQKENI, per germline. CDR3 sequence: CASSPAYTQETQYF. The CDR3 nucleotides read TGTGCCAGCTCACCAGCCTATACCCAAGAGACCCAGTACTTC.

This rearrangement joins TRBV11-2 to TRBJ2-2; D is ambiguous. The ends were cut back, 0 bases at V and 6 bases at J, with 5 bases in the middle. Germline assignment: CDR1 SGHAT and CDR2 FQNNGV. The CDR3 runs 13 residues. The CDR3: CASSLDRPGELFF. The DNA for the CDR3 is TGTGCCAGCAGCTTAGACAGGCCCGGGGAGCTGTTTTTT.

CDR3 region: CSVEEAGGPLSSGANVLTF. CDR3 coding DNA: TGCAGCGTTGAAGAAGCGGGAGGGCCTTTGTCCTCTGGGGCCAACGTCCTGACTTTC. The genes are TRBV29-1 and TRBJ2-6, with 10 bases matching TRBD2. Per the germline V gene, CDR1 is SQVTM and CDR2 is ANQGSEA. The V gene end was trimmed by 0 bases and the J gene end by 0 bases; junction bases not matched to a gene: 8. The CDR3 is made up of 19 amino acids.

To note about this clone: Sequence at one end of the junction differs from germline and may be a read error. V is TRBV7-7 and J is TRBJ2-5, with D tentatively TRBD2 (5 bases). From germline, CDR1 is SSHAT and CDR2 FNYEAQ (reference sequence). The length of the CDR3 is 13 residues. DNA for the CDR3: TGTGCTAGCAGCTTCTCGGGCGGGGAGACCCAGTACTTC. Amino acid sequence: CASSFSGGETQYF.

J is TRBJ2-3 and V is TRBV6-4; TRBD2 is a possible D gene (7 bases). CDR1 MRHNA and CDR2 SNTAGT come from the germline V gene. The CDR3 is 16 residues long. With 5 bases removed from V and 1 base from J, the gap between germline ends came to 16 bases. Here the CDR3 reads CASSPGGAIGTDTQYF. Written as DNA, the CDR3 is TGTGCCAGCAGTCCGGGGGGCGCGATAGGCACAGATACGCAGTATTTT.

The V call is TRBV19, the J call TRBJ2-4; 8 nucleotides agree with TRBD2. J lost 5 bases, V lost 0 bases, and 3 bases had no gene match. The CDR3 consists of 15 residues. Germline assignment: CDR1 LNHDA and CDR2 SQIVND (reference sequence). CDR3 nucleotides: TGTGCCAGTAGTATAGACCAAGCGGGGGAAAACATTCAGTACTTC. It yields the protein CASSIDQAGENIQYF.

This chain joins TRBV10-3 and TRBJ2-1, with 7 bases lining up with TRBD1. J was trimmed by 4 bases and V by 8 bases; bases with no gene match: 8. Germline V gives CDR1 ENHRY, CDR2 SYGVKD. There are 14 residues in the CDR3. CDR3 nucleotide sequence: TGTGCCATCCAACCCGGACAGGCGTACAATGAGCAGTTCTTC. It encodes CAIQPGQAYNEQFF.

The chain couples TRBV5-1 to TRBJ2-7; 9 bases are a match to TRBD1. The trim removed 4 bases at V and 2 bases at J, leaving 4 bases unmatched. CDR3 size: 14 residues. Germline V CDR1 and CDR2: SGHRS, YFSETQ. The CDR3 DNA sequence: TGCGCCAGCAGCATGGGACAGGGTCCCTACGAGCAGTACTTC. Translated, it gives CASSMGQGPYEQYF.

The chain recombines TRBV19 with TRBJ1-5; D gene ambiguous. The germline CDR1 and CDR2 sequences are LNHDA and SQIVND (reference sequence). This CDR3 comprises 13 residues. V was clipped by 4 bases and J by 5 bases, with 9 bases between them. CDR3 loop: CASSKSRDQPQHF. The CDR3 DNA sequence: TGTGCCAGTAGTAAGTCCCGGGATCAGCCCCAGCATTTT. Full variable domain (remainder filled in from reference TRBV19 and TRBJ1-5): DGGITQSPKYLFRKEGQNVTLSCEQNLNHDAMYWYRQDPGQGLRLIYYSQIVNDFQKGDIAEGYSVSREKKESFPLTVTSAQKNPTAFYLCASSKSRDQPQHFGDGTRLSIL.

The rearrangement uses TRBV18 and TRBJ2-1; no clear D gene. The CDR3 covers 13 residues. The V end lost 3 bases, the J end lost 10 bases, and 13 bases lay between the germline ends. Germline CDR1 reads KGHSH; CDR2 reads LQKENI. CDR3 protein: CASSPGYRLEQFF. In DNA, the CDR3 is TGTGCCAGCTCACCTGGATACCGACTCGAGCAGTTCTTC.

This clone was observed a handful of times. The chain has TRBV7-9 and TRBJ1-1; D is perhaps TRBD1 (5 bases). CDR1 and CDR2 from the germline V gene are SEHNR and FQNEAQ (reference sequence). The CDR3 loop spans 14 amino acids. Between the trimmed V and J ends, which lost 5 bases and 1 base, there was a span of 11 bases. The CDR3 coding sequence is TGTGCCAGCAGCGGTGACAGCCCGAACACTGAAGCTTTCTTT. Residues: CASSGDSPNTEAFF. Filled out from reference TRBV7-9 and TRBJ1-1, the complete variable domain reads DTGVSQNPRHKITKRGQNVTFRCDPISEHNRLYWYRQTLGQGPEFLTYFQNEAQLEKSRLLSDRFSAERPKGSFSTLEIQRTEQGDSAMYLCASSGDSPNTEAFFGQGTRLTVV.

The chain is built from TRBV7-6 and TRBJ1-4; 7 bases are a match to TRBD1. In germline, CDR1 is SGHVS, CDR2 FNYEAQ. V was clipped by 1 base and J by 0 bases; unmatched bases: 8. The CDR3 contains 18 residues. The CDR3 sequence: CASSLVGQTYATNEKLFF. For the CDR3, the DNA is TGTGCCAGCAGCTTAGTGGGACAGACGTATGCAACTAATGAAAAACTGTTTTTT.

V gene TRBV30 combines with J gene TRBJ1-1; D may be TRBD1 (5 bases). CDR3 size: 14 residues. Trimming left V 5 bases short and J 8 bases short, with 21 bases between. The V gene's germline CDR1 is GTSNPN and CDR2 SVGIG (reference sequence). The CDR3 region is CAWGRGLEGIEAFF. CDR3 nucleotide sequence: TGTGCCTGGGGACGAGGTTTGGAGGGGATAGAAGCTTTCTTT.

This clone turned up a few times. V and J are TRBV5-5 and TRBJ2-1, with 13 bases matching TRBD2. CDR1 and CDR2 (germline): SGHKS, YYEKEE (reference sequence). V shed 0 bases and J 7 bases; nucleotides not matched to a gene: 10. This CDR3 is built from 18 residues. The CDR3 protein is CASSLGLVWTSGRNEQFF. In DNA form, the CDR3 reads TGTGCCAGCAGCTTGGGTCTCGTGTGGACTAGCGGGAGAAATGAGCAGTTCTTC.

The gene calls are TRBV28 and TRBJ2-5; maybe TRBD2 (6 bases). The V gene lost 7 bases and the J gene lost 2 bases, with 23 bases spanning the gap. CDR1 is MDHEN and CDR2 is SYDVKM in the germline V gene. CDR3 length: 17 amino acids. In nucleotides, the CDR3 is TGTGCCAGCACCTCATCCCCCCGGGAGCCCCAACAAGAGACCCAGTACTTC. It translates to CASTSSPREPQQETQYF.

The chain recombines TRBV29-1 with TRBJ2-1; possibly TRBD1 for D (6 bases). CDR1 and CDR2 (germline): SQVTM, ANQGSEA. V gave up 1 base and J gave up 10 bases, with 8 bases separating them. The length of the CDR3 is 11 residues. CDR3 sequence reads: CSVEGTVEQFF. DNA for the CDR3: TGCAGCGTTGAAGGGACAGTGGAGCAGTTCTTC.